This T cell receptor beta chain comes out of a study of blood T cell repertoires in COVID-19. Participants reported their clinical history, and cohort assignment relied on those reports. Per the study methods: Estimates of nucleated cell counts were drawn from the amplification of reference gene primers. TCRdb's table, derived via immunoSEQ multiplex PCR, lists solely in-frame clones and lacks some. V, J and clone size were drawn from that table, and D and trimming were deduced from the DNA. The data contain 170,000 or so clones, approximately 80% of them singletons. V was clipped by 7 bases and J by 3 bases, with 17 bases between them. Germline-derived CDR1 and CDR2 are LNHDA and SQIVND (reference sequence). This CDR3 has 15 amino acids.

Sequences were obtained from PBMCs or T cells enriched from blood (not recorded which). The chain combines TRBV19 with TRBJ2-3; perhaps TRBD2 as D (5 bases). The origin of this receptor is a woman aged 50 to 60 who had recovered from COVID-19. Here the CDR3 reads CASTSTGLGTDTQYF. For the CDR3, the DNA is TGTGCCAGTACCTCAACCGGACTTGGGACAGATACGCAGTATTTT.